Reported below is one T cell receptor (beta chain). The antigen remains undetermined. The germline CDR1 and CDR2 sequences are SGHRS and YFSETQ. The CDR3 covers 15 residues. V was shortened by 0 bases and J by 0 bases, with 9 bases between the two germline ends. This sample was included in a study of breast tumors, draining lymph nodes, adjacent tissues. Overall study findings and caveats: Tumor and nontumor repertoires were significantly more similar in luminal-like than in basal-like breast cancer. Compared with lymph nodes, tumors were less diverse; compared with nontumor tissue, more. Data only fit, rather than demonstrated, lymph node origin of most tumor T cells. The data were judged consistent with most tumor T cells coming from lymph node and expanding in tumor.

The lymph nodes were axillary draining lymph nodes from breast cancer patients. One entry per CDR3 protein results from TCRdb running MiXCR on the multiplex PCR reads. The data hold about 300,000 distinct CDR3 sequences, with over 30% observed a single time. The sequence came from a female donor with breast cancer. Some clones in this sample may be carry-over from other donors' samples. Sequencing was performed on axillary lymph node tissue. The chain recombines TRBV5-1 with TRBJ1-1; tentative D call: TRBD1 (5 bases). CDR3 bases: TGCGCCAGCAGCTTGGAGGCAGGGATGAACACTGAAGCTTTCTTT. Amino acid sequence: CASSLEAGMNTEAFF.